A single T cell receptor beta chain is shown here with its context. Its antigen remains unidentified. From germline, CDR1 is MRHNA and CDR2 SNTAGT. CDR3 length: 14 amino acids. Germline trimming cut 3 bases from V and 7 bases from J; bases unmatched to any gene: 5. The primer mix had 60 Vbeta and 13 Jbeta primers. Some clones are missing from TCRdb's copy, which holds only in-frame ones; the method was immunoSEQ multiplex PCR. The sample holds about 120,000 clones. This specimen comes from a study of cytomegalovirus exposure and HLA in healthy donors. Study results and limitations: In vitro testing confirmed a few CMV-associated chains as specific for CMV antigens. It was only CMV serostatus that was available as immune exposure information. A list of approximately 160 TCR beta chains associated with cytomegalovirus was given. Analyses of presence and absence presupposed an approximately uniform sequencing depth across donors.

This sequence was found in a man aged 18-30 years in good health and CMV-seronegative. Sequencing used PBMCs. The rearrangement joins TRBV6-4 to TRBJ1-5; 8 nucleotides match TRBD1. The CDR3 sequence: CASSEQGEGQPQHF. CDR3 in DNA: TGTGCCAGCAGTGAACAGGGGGAAGGCCAGCCCCAGCATTTT.